The sequence of this T cell receptor beta chain was determined in a study of cytomegalovirus exposure and HLA in healthy donors. Details on this clone: Its antigen remains unidentified.

Donors in the study were healthy people who gave bone marrow. Both 60 Vbeta primers and 13 Jbeta primers went into the PCR. TCRdb keeps only in-frame clones here, not all; method: immunoSEQ multiplex PCR. The sample carries approximately 150,000 clones, about 85% recorded once. With 9 bases removed from V and 1 base from J, the gap between germline ends came to 13 bases. The CDR3 spans 14 residues. Per the germline V gene, CDR1 is MDHEN and CDR2 is SYDVKM. Notes on the study in general: Some TCR beta chains (about 170 of them) were listed as cytomegalovirus-associated. A later analysis showed TCR association rates differing by HLA locus, peaking at DRB1 and lowest at HLA-C.

The sequencing input was PBMCs. This clonotype originated in a man in his forties or fifties in good health and CMV-seropositive. The gene calls are TRBV28 and TRBJ2-1; D gene unclear. Here the CDR3 reads CASTRSRSYNEQFF. The CDR3 DNA reads as TGTGCCAGTACCCGGTCCCGATCCTACAATGAGCAGTTCTTC.